The source of this T cell receptor beta chain is a study of graft-versus-host responses after intestinal transplantation. For the study at large: In this cohort, recipients had multivisceral, liver-intestinal, or isolated intestinal transplants.

V lost 3 bases and J 5 bases, leaving 14 bases between the germline ends. CDR1 is SGHRS, CDR2 YFSETQ, per germline. This CDR3 has 14 amino acids. The repertoire was sequenced with immunoSEQ multiplex PCR; TCRdb's copy has only in-frame clones and lacks some. The table shows 55,000 to 85,000 clones, with roughly 90% occurring only once. General study points: The highest levels of circulating GvH clones went along with early declines in HvG clones after transplant. GvH clones were identified in recipient marrow, with some first appearing in ileum or blood.

Comments on this clone: No antigen is known for it.

The V and J genes are TRBV5-1 and TRBJ1-2, with TRBD1 as a possible D gene (6 bases). The sequencing used unstimulated CD8+ T cells sorted from spleen or lymph node cells, collected before intestinal transplant. This clonotype was obtained from a human donor who received an intestinal transplant. CDR3 amino acids: CASSWVTGRYGYTF. For the CDR3, the DNA is TGCGCCAGCAGCTGGGTGACAGGCCGTTATGGCTACACCTTC.